This T cell receptor beta chain stems from a study of blood T cell repertoires in COVID-19. Study-wide context: Sites across the United States, Italy and Spain contributed samples from acute and convalescent COVID-19.

The table came from immunoSEQ multiplex PCR; TCRdb's copy has only in-frame clones and leaves some out. The data hold approximately 77,000 clones, with about 91% observed a single time. The CDR3 totals 13 residues. V was shortened by 7 bases and J by 7 bases, with 14 bases between the two germline ends. Germline V gene sequence: CDR1 GTSNPN, CDR2 SVGIG (reference sequence). The specimen sequenced was peripheral blood. J is TRBJ1-6 and V is TRBV30; tentatively, D is TRBD1 (5 bases). This clonotype was sampled from a woman older than 75 with acute or convalescent COVID-19. The CDR3 region has the DNA TGTGCCTTCGGGCAGGGCGGCAATTCACCCCTCCACTTT. This translates into CAFGQGGNSPLHF.